These 20 T cell receptor beta chains were all obtained from the same sample, sequenced in a study of blood T cell repertoires in COVID-19. Here immunoSEQ multiplex PCR was the method, and the copy in TCRdb shows in-frame clones only, minus some. The sample has 350,000 to 400,000 clones, 80% to 90% seen once. Sequencing was carried out using PBMCs or T cells enriched from blood (not recorded which). The receptors were sampled from a man aged 18 to 30 who had recovered from COVID-19.

V and J are TRBV4-2 and TRBJ2-7; D unresolved. Germline values: CDR1 LGHNA, CDR2 YNFKEQ. V lost 4 bases and J 4 bases, leaving 20 bases between the germline ends. The CDR3 contains 16 residues. The CDR3 DNA follows: TGTGCCAGCAGCCCCCAGGTTAGAGACACCCCATACGAGCAGTACTTC. This codes for CASSPQVRDTPYEQYF.

The chain uses TRBV2 and TRBJ1-6; 9 bases are a match to TRBD1. From germline, CDR1 is SNHLY and CDR2 FYNNEI. The CDR3 has 15 residues. The V segment lost 8 bases and the J segment 8 bases; nucleotides outside the gene matches: 10. The CDR3 is CASFVQGATHSPLHF. The CDR3 nucleotides are TGTGCCAGCTTCGTACAGGGGGCTACGCATTCACCCCTCCACTTT.

The V gene is TRBV9, the J gene TRBJ1-1; D perhaps matches TRBD1 (6 bases). The CDR3 covers 13 residues. The V end lost 0 bases, the J end lost 10 bases, and 13 bases lay between the germline ends. CDR1 and CDR2 (germline): SGDLS, YYNGEE. The DNA of the CDR3 is TGTGCCAGCAGCGTAGGATCCCAGGGGACAGCTTTCTTT. This sequence encodes CASSVGSQGTAFF.

J is TRBJ2-1 and V is TRBV27, with TRBD1 matching over 8 bases. The CDR3 spans 14 residues. The V gene end was trimmed by 5 bases and the J gene end by 9 bases; junction bases not matched to a gene: 9. Germline values: CDR1 MNHEY, CDR2 SMNVEV (reference sequence). The CDR3 protein is CASSQIQGVSEQFF. The CDR3, as DNA: TGTGCCAGCAGTCAAATACAGGGGGTGAGTGAGCAGTTCTTC.

The gene calls are TRBV11-3 and TRBJ2-7; 9 bases align to TRBD1. V gave up 5 bases and J gave up 7 bases; unmatched junction bases: 15. This CDR3 has 16 amino acids. Germline values: CDR1 SGHNT, CDR2 YENEEA. CDR3 protein: CASSPQGQGLSGEQYF. The CDR3 coding sequence is TGTGCCAGCAGCCCTCAGGGACAGGGTCTTAGTGGGGAGCAGTACTTC.

This clone was seen only once. CDR3 loop: CASSDSRTGSNGGYTF. The CDR3 DNA reads as TGCGCCAGCAGTGACAGCCGGACAGGGAGTAATGGTGGCTACACCTTC. The chain is built from TRBV10-2 and TRBJ1-2, with 8 positions matching TRBD1. CDR1 and CDR2 (germline): WSHSY, SAAADI. After removal of 3 bases from V and 7 bases from J, the junction contained 13 bases not matched to a gene. This CDR3 is 16 amino acids long.

The J gene is TRBJ1-2, the V gene TRBV4-3; no firm D call. Per germline, CDR1 LGHNA and CDR2 YSLEER. CDR3 length equals 13 residues. Trimming removed 0 bases at V and 0 bases at J, with 2 bases between. CDR3 sequence reads: CASSQDTNYGYTF. The DNA of the CDR3 is TGCGCCAGCAGCCAAGACACTAACTATGGCTACACCTTC.

This chain links TRBV6-1 with TRBJ1-3; 8 bases align to TRBD1. This CDR3 is built from 16 residues. Germline lookup yields CDR1 MNHNS and CDR2 SASEGT. V lost 4 bases to trimming and J lost 1 base; unmatched junction nucleotides: 6. Here the CDR3 DNA reads TGTGCCAGCAGTGGACAGGGACAGGTTTCTGGAAACACCATATATTTT. Translated, it gives CASSGQGQVSGNTIYF.

This sequence joins TRBV5-4 and TRBJ2-5, with 8 positions matching TRBD1. V lost 0 bases to trimming and J lost 3 bases; unmatched junction nucleotides: 4. CDR3 length equals 15 residues. Germline CDR1 SGHNT, CDR2 YYREEE (reference sequence). The CDR3 protein is CASSLEAGGEETQYF. CDR3 DNA: TGTGCCAGCAGCTTGGAGGCAGGGGGCGAAGAGACCCAGTACTTC.

This chain joins TRBV18 and TRBJ1-1; D unclear. The CDR3 runs 15 residues. V was clipped by 2 bases and J by 0 bases, with 10 bases between them. The germline V gene has CDR1 KGHSH and CDR2 LQKENI. Written as DNA, the CDR3 is TGTGCCAGCTCACCAGTCTTACAGATGAACACTGAAGCTTTCTTT. The encoded protein is CASSPVLQMNTEAFF.

This sequence joins TRBV25-1 and TRBJ2-7, with 12 bases that match TRBD1. The CDR3 runs 13 residues. Trimming cost V 2 bases and J 10 bases; bases outside gene matches: 3. Per the germline V gene, CDR1 is MGHDK and CDR2 is SYGVNS. The CDR3 DNA follows: TGTGCCAGCAGTGAAGGGGACAGGGGGCTTCAGTACTTC. Translated, it gives CASSEGDRGLQYF.

The chain links TRBV9 to TRBJ2-5; 11 nucleotides align to TRBD2. In germline, CDR1 is SGDLS, CDR2 YYNGEE. The CDR3 contains 16 residues. V shed 4 bases, J shed 5 bases, and the junction held 10 bases outside the gene matches. This CDR3 reads CASSTSLAGGGETQYF. In nucleotides, the CDR3 is TGTGCCAGCAGCACATCTTTAGCGGGAGGGGGGGAGACCCAGTACTTC.

The chain carries TRBV7-6 and TRBJ2-7, with D maybe TRBD2 (6 bases). Germline CDR1 SGHVS, CDR2 FNYEAQ. V was clipped by 5 bases and J by 3 bases, with 17 bases between them. The CDR3 loop spans 15 amino acids. The CDR3 DNA is TGTGCCAGCAGCCCGACTAGTTCAATACGCTACGAGCAGTACTTC. This sequence encodes CASSPTSSIRYEQYF.

The chain joins TRBV29-1 to TRBJ2-7; 9 nucleotides agree with TRBD1. Germline V gene lookup returns CDR1 SQVTM and CDR2 ANQGSEA. V dropped 7 bases and J dropped 5; count of bases not matched to a gene: 12. This CDR3 has 14 amino acids. This CDR3 reads CSAGTGGGWDEQYF. CDR3 coding DNA: TGCAGCGCCGGAACAGGGGGCGGGTGGGACGAGCAGTACTTC.

The J gene is TRBJ1-2, the V gene TRBV5-1; 8 bases map to TRBD1. V lost 4 bases to trimming and J lost 2 bases; unmatched junction nucleotides: 4. CDR1 and CDR2 from the germline V gene are SGHRS and YFSETQ. The CDR3 is 14 amino acids. The chain's CDR3 is CASSMAGGNYGYTF. DNA of the CDR3: TGCGCCAGCAGCATGGCAGGGGGCAACTATGGCTACACCTTC.

The J gene is TRBJ2-7, the V gene TRBV5-1, with TRBD2 identical over 14 bases. The germline V gene encodes CDR1 SGHRS and CDR2 YFSETQ. CDR3 size: 20 residues. The V gene end was trimmed by 4 bases and the J gene end by 2 bases; junction bases not matched to a gene: 17. The chain's CDR3 is CASSPDRRLAGGPGTYEQYF. The CDR3 DNA is TGCGCCAGCAGCCCGGATAGGAGACTAGCGGGAGGGCCTGGAACCTACGAGCAGTACTTC.

The J gene is TRBJ2-2, the V gene TRBV5-1; 8 bases match TRBD1. The V segment lost 4 bases and the J segment 0 bases; nucleotides outside the gene matches: 5. The V gene's germline CDR1 is SGHRS and CDR2 YFSETQ. CDR3 length: 16 residues. CDR3 bases: TGCGCCAGCAGCAGGGACAGGTTAGCGAACACCGGGGAGCTGTTTTTT. Its translation: CASSRDRLANTGELFF.

This chain uses TRBV30 with TRBJ1-1, with D uncertain. Trimming left V 0 bases short and J 3 bases short, with 11 bases between. The CDR3 totals 14 residues. Germline-derived CDR1 and CDR2 are GTSNPN and SVGIG (reference sequence). The chain's CDR3 is CAWSVGSVDTEAFF. CDR3 in DNA: TGTGCCTGGAGTGTAGGCAGCGTCGACACTGAAGCTTTCTTT.

CDR3 sequence reads: CSVVFSARGGTEAFF. DNA of the CDR3: TGCAGCGTTGTTTTCTCTGCCCGGGGAGGCACTGAAGCTTTCTTT. The V and J genes are TRBV29-1 and TRBJ1-1; D ambiguous. Trimming stripped 4 bases from V and 4 bases from J, with 19 bases between. Germline CDR1 SQVTM, CDR2 ANQGSEA. This CDR3 is built from 15 residues.

The chain couples TRBV7-3 to TRBJ2-7; 13 bases align to TRBD2. CDR3 length equals 15 residues. Germline loops: CDR1 SGHTA, CDR2 FQGTGA. J was trimmed by 2 bases and V by 4 bases; bases with no gene match: 2. CDR3: CASSSGLAGTYEQYF. CDR3 in DNA: TGTGCCAGCAGCTCGGGACTAGCGGGAACCTACGAGCAGTACTTC. Variable domain in full (rest from reference TRBV7-3 and TRBJ2-7): GAGVSQTPSNKVTEKGKYVELRCDPISGHTALYWYRQSLGQGPEFLIYFQGTGAADDSGLPNDRFFAVRPEGSVSTLKIQRTERGDSAVYLCASSSGLAGTYEQYFGPGTRLTVT.